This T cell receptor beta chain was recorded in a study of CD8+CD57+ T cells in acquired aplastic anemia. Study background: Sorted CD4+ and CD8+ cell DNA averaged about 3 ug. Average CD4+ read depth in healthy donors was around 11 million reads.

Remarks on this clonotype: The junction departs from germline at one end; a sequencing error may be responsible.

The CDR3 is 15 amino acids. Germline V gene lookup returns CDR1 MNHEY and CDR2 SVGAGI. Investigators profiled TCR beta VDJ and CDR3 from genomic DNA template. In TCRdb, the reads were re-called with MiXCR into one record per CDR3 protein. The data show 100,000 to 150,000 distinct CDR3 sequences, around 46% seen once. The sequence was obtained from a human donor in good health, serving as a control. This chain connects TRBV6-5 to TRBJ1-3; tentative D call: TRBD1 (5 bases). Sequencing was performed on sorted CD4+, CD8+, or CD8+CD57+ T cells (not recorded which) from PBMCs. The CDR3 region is CARSYSDKGGNTIYF. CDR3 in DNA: TGTGCCCGCAGTTACTCGGACAAAGGGGGAAACACCATATATTTT.